Listed here are 19 T cell receptor beta chains from one sample, sequenced in a study of CD4+ T cells in melanoma. Method: immunoSEQ multiplex PCR; TCRdb's copy keeps in-frame clones and lacks some. The sample includes around 110,000 clones, roughly 90% of them seen just once. The sample consisted of peripheral blood. Receptor source: a human donor with melanoma.

The J gene is TRBJ2-2, the V gene TRBV11-3, with 7 nucleotides matching TRBD1. From germline, CDR1 is SGHNT and CDR2 YENEEA. V lost 5 bases and J lost 3; bases outside the gene matches: 6. The CDR3 length is 15 residues. As DNA, the CDR3 is TGTGCCAGCAGCCCTAAAGGGGGCGACACCGGGGAGCTGTTTTTT. Translation gives CASSPKGGDTGELFF.

The V gene is TRBV11-2, the J gene TRBJ1-1; D is perhaps TRBD1 (6 bases). Trimming cost V 0 bases and J 6 bases, with 14 bases left between them. This CDR3 comprises 15 residues. Germline CDR1 reads SGHAT; CDR2 reads FQNNGV. CDR3 amino acids: CASSLEPDRRAEAFF. CDR3 DNA sequence: TGTGCCAGCAGCTTAGAACCTGACAGGCGCGCTGAAGCTTTCTTT.

Only one count was recorded for this clone. The V gene is TRBV19, the J gene TRBJ2-3; 10 nucleotides agree with TRBD2. The trim removed 6 bases at V and 1 base at J, leaving 7 bases unmatched. Germline V gives CDR1 LNHDA, CDR2 SQIVND (reference sequence). This CDR3 has 16 amino acids. DNA of the CDR3: TGTGCCAGTAGGACCCTAGCGGGGGCTCGCACAGATACGCAGTATTTT. Translation gives CASRTLAGARTDTQYF.

V usage is TRBV7-9 and J usage is TRBJ2-3, with a weak D call TRBD2 (6 bases). The germline V and J ends were trimmed by 10 bases and 2 bases, with 13 bases remaining between them. The CDR3 length is 13 residues. Germline V CDR1 and CDR2: SEHNR, FQNEAQ (reference sequence). As DNA, the CDR3 is TGTGCCACCAACTGGAGGGACACAGATACGCAGTATTTT. It encodes CATNWRDTDTQYF.

CDR3 DNA sequence: TGTGCCAGCAGGGTCACTGAAGCTTTCTTT. Encoded protein: CASRVTEAFF. The chain links TRBV6-1 to TRBJ1-1, with no clear D. The V and J ends lost 6 bases and 4 bases respectively, with 3 bases between them. This CDR3 has 10 amino acids. CDR1 is MNHNS, CDR2 SASEGT, per germline.

Comment on this clone: Different DNA sequences within this sample yield the same CDR3. This chain connects TRBV28 to TRBJ1-2; TRBD1 might be the D (6 bases). The CDR3 length is 12 residues. Germline values: CDR1 MDHEN, CDR2 SYDVKM. Trimming pared 2 bases from V and 5 bases from J, leaving 6 bases between. In DNA, the CDR3 is TGTGCCAGCAGTTTAACAGGGTATGGCTACACCTTC. It encodes CASSLTGYGYTF.

The chain is built from TRBV7-2 and TRBJ2-7; 7 bases fit TRBD2. The CDR3 sequence is 15 residues long. Germline CDR1 SGHTA, CDR2 FQGNSA. Trimming took 5 bases from V and 5 from J; bases not matched to a gene: 12. The CDR3 reads CASSLFGASGDEQYF. DNA for the CDR3: TGTGCCAGCAGCCTATTTGGGGCTAGCGGTGACGAGCAGTACTTC.

This clone was counted ten times or more. V and J are TRBV5-8 and TRBJ2-4, with TRBD1 matching 9 bases. CDR3 length: 14 residues. The ends lost 4 bases at V and 9 bases at J; junction bases unmatched: 8. Germline V gives CDR1 SGHTS, CDR2 YDEGEE. This CDR3 is CASSTGQGQTIQYF. In DNA form, the CDR3 reads TGTGCCAGCAGCACGGGACAGGGACAGACCATTCAGTACTTC.

V is TRBV19 and J is TRBJ2-1; 8 nucleotides align to TRBD2. Germline CDR1 is LNHDA and CDR2 is SQIVND (reference sequence). This CDR3 spans 15 amino acids. J was trimmed by 2 bases and V by 9 bases; bases with no gene match: 9. The CDR3 protein is CASAISTSAYNEQFF. The CDR3, as DNA: TGTGCCAGCGCAATATCGACTAGCGCCTACAATGAGCAGTTCTTC.

The V call is TRBV6-5, the J call TRBJ2-5; the D is unclear. Germline lookup yields CDR1 MNHEY and CDR2 SVGAGI. CDR3 size: 13 residues. Trimming cost V 0 bases and J 9 bases, with 11 bases left between them. This CDR3 reads CASSYSGSGSQYF. CDR3 coding DNA: TGTGCCAGCAGTTACTCAGGGTCCGGTTCCCAGTACTTC.

The rearrangement joins TRBV5-1 to TRBJ2-3; TRBD1 agrees at 8 bases. The germline CDR1 and CDR2 sequences are SGHRS and YFSETQ. V was pared by 4 bases and J by 3 bases, with 10 bases of the junction left unmatched. The CDR3 length is 16 residues. CDR3 in amino acids: CASSKQTGVGTDTQYF. CDR3 in DNA: TGCGCCAGCAGCAAGCAGACAGGGGTAGGGACAGATACGCAGTATTTT.

The gene calls are TRBV18 and TRBJ1-1; D perhaps matches TRBD1 (6 bases). Germline-derived CDR1 and CDR2 are KGHSH and LQKENI. The CDR3 extends over 16 amino acids. V was clipped by 4 bases and J by 1 base, with 16 bases between them. The CDR3 DNA reads as TGTGCCAGCTCACTACTCTCGGGGACACCGAACACTGAAGCTTTCTTT. Its protein product is CASSLLSGTPNTEAFF.

The chain couples TRBV6-5 to TRBJ2-3, with a tentative D call TRBD2 (6 bases). This CDR3 contains 15 residues. Looked up from germline, CDR1 is MNHEY and CDR2 is SVGAGI. The ends were cut back, 4 bases at V and 0 bases at J, with 11 bases in the middle. CDR3: CASSSPGTSTDTQYF. In nucleotides, the CDR3 is TGTGCCAGCAGTTCCCCCGGGACTAGCACAGATACGCAGTATTTT.

This clone is a singleton in its sample. The V call is TRBV5-1, the J call TRBJ1-3, with unresolved D. The CDR3 sequence is 15 residues long. CDR1 SGHRS and CDR2 YFSETQ come from the germline V gene. V lost 2 bases and J lost 4, with 13 bases in between. This CDR3 reads CASSLGGALGNTIYF. CDR3 coding DNA: TGCGCCAGCAGCTTAGGAGGAGCTCTAGGAAACACCATATATTTT. The full variable domain, in which reference TRBV5-1 and TRBJ1-3 provide the parts outside the CDR3, is KAGVTQTPRYLIKTRGQQVTLSCSPISGHRSVSWYQQTPGQGLQFLFEYFSETQRNKGNFPGRFSGRQFSNSRSEMNVSTLELGDSALYLCASSLGGALGNTIYFGEGSWLTVV.

This clone occurred once. V is TRBV18 and J is TRBJ2-3; 12 bases map to TRBD2. CDR3 length equals 16 residues. Germline CDR1 reads KGHSH; CDR2 reads LQKENI. V was pared by 8 bases and J by 0 bases, with 6 bases of the junction left unmatched. The CDR3 nucleotides are TGTGCCAGCGCCACTAGCGGGAGGCCCAGCACAGATACGCAGTATTTT. This sequence encodes CASATSGRPSTDTQYF.

The chain recombines TRBV27 with TRBJ1-5; a possible D gene is TRBD1 (5 bases). Germline V gene sequence: CDR1 MNHEY, CDR2 SMNVEV (reference sequence). The CDR3 covers 14 residues. V was pared by 3 bases and J by 3 bases, with 9 bases between. CDR3 protein: CASSFWGHNQPQHF. The CDR3 DNA sequence: TGTGCCAGCAGTTTTTGGGGCCACAATCAGCCCCAGCATTTT.

The chain uses TRBV9 and TRBJ2-5, with TRBD2 matching over 9 bases. The V and J ends lost 0 bases and 4 bases, in that order; junction bases with no gene match: 4. Germline values: CDR1 SGDLS, CDR2 YYNGEE. There are 15 residues in the CDR3. In DNA, the CDR3 is TGTGCCAGCAGCGTAGGTGTGACTAGCGGAGAGACCCAGTACTTC. It codes for CASSVGVTSGETQYF.

This chain joins TRBV30 and TRBJ1-4, with 8 bases that match TRBD1. After removal of 5 bases from V and 5 bases from J, the junction contained 4 bases not matched to a gene. Germline values: CDR1 GTSNPN, CDR2 SVGIG (reference sequence). The CDR3 loop spans 13 amino acids. In DNA, the CDR3 is TGTGCCTGGGGGACAGGCGTAAATGAAAAACTGTTTTTT. Protein: CAWGTGVNEKLFF.

This clone is a singleton in its sample. This chain joins TRBV6-1 and TRBJ2-3; tentatively, D is TRBD2 (5 bases). The CDR3 has 14 amino acids. Germline CDR1 is MNHNS and CDR2 is SASEGT. V was clipped by 11 bases and J by 2 bases, with 17 bases between them. CDR3 DNA sequence: TGTGCCCAGCAGGCGGGTTTTTACACAGATACGCAGTATTTT. This gives the protein CAQQAGFYTDTQYF.